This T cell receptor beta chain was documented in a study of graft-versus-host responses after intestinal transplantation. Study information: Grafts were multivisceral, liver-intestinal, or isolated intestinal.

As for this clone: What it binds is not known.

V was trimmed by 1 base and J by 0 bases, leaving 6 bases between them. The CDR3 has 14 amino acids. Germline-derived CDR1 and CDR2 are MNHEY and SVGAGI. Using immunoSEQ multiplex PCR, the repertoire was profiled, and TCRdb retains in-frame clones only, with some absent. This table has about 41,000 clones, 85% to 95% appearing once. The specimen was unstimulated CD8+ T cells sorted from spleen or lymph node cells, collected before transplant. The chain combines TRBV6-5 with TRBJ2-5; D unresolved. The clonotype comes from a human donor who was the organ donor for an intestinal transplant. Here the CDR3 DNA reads TGTGCCAGCAGTTACTACGCGAACCAAGAGACCCAGTACTTC. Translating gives CASSYYANQETQYF.